This TCR beta chain was obtained from a study of shared clonotypes between healthy human individuals. Study-wide background: The study enrolled a couple of women and three men aged 18 to 49. Study conclusions and caveats: Sampling involved blood alone; tissue repertoires likely differ. Memory subsets generally showed smaller estimated richness than naive subsets did.

With regard to this clone: Its target is not known.

The method was immunoSEQ multiplex PCR; TCRdb's version includes in-frame clones alone and lacks a portion of them. There are around 2.1 million clones in the sample; 90% to 95% occur only once, and about 1.5% lies in the top ten. The germline V gene encodes CDR1 SEHNR and CDR2 FQNEAQ (reference sequence). J lost 8 bases, V lost 1 base, and 6 bases had no gene match. The CDR3 has 16 residues. CD45RO-negative, CCR7-selected cells formed the naive CD8 fraction, which excluded terminally differentiated effector memory CD45RA+ cells. Input material: naive CD8+ T cells from PBMCs. This TCR came from a man in his late teens or twenties in good health. Some clones in this sample may be carry-over from other donors' samples. The rearrangement joins TRBV7-9 to TRBJ1-4; TRBD1 aligns across 11 bases. For the CDR3, the DNA is TGTGCCAGCAGCTTAGTTTCGGGACAGGGGGAGGAAAAACTGTTTTTT. Residues: CASSLVSGQGEEKLFF.